Each of the 28 T cell receptor beta chains below was sequenced from the same sample in a study of vaccination effects on CD4 cells after COVID-19. Their recognized antigens are unknown. Here immunoSEQ multiplex PCR was the method, and the copy in TCRdb shows in-frame clones only, minus some. This table holds approximately 47,000 clones, roughly 76% found once. Following a roughly 11-day culture, CD4+ T cells were purified. Here the sequenced sample was CD4+ T cells from PBMCs cultured without peptide, taken before COVID-19 vaccination. These receptors came from a human donor who had a prior SARS-CoV-2 infection.

This CDR3 reads CSASFGVPSAIDEQYF. The CDR3 nucleotides are TGCAGTGCTAGTTTTGGGGTGCCTAGCGCAATCGACGAGCAGTACTTC. The rearrangement joins TRBV20-1 to TRBJ2-7; D perhaps matches TRBD2 (6 bases). The CDR3 spans 16 residues. In germline, CDR1 is DFQATT, CDR2 SNEGSKA (reference sequence). V gave up 3 bases and J gave up 5 bases, with 23 bases separating them.

The V and J genes are TRBV5-6 and TRBJ2-5; maybe TRBD1 (6 bases). Trimming stripped 0 bases from V and 5 bases from J, with 11 bases between. The CDR3 is 14 residues long. The germline CDR1 and CDR2 sequences are SGHDT and YYEEEE. The CDR3 sequence is CASSLGPRGETQYF. CDR3 DNA: TGTGCCAGCAGCTTGGGACCGAGGGGGGAGACCCAGTACTTC.

The V gene is TRBV7-3, the J gene TRBJ2-1; 11 nucleotides match TRBD2. V lost 2 bases to trimming and J lost 10 bases; unmatched junction nucleotides: 7. The CDR3 covers 15 residues. Germline V gene lookup returns CDR1 SGHTA and CDR2 FQGTGA. The DNA for the CDR3 is TGTGCCAGCAGCTTACTAGGACTAGCGGGTTTAGAGCAGTTCTTC. Protein: CASSLLGLAGLEQFF.

The chain joins TRBV7-2 to TRBJ2-3; 7 bases agree with TRBD2. CDR1 and CDR2 (germline): SGHTA, FQGNSA. The trim removed 2 bases at V and 2 bases at J, leaving 4 bases unmatched. There are 15 residues in the CDR3. CDR3 region: CASSLLGTTTDTQYF. The DNA of the CDR3 is TGTGCCAGCAGCTTATTGGGGACTACCACAGATACGCAGTATTTT.

This chain links TRBV5-8 with TRBJ2-5, with unresolved D. Germline V gene sequence: CDR1 SGHTS, CDR2 YDEGEE. This CDR3 spans 11 amino acids. Trimming left V 4 bases short and J 7 bases short, with 8 bases between. CDR3 sequence reads: CASSGSGTQYF. The CDR3 DNA is TGTGCCAGCAGCGGAAGTGGGACCCAGTACTTC. The entire variable domain, with the rest obtained from reference TRBV5-8 and TRBJ2-5, is as follows: EAGVTQSPTHLIKTRGQQATLRCSPISGHTSVYWYQQALGLGLQFLLWYDEGEERNRGNFPPRFSGRQFPNYSSELNVNALELEDSALYLCASSGSGTQYFGPGTRLLVL.

The rearrangement uses TRBV6-5 and TRBJ2-3; D is ambiguous. Trimming removed 4 bases at V and 5 bases at J, with 13 bases between. This CDR3 region has 14 residues. Looked up from germline, CDR1 is MNHEY and CDR2 is SVGAGI. The CDR3 DNA sequence: TGTGCCAGCAGTTCCGCGGCCTGGGGAGATACGCAGTATTTT. Translating gives CASSSAAWGDTQYF.

This chain connects TRBV5-1 to TRBJ2-2; D call uncertain. CDR3 length: 13 amino acids. The V gene lost 0 bases and the J gene lost 3 bases, with 3 bases spanning the gap. Germline CDR1 SGHRS, CDR2 YFSETQ. CDR3 loop: CASSLGHTGELFF. Written as DNA, the CDR3 is TGCGCCAGCAGCTTGGGCCACACCGGGGAGCTGTTTTTT. The complete variable domain, with remaining parts taken from reference TRBV5-1 and TRBJ2-2, reads KAGVTQTPRYLIKTRGQQVTLSCSPISGHRSVSWYQQTPGQGLQFLFEYFSETQRNKGNFPGRFSGRQFSNSRSEMNVSTLELGDSALYLCASSLGHTGELFFGEGSRLTVL.

This chain connects TRBV5-4 to TRBJ2-5; TRBD1 matches 8 bases. The V segment lost 4 bases and the J segment 5 bases; nucleotides outside the gene matches: 10. The CDR3 is 15 residues long. Germline assignment: CDR1 SGHNT and CDR2 YYREEE (reference sequence). The DNA for the CDR3 is TGTGCCAGCAGCCGAGACAGGGGAAGTGAGGAGACCCAGTACTTC. It yields the protein CASSRDRGSEETQYF.

The chain is built from TRBV15 and TRBJ2-5, with a tentative D call TRBD1 (5 bases). The length of the CDR3 is 13 residues. Between the trimmed V and J ends, which lost 6 bases and 0 bases, there was a span of 8 bases. CDR1 and CDR2 from the germline V gene are LNHNV and YYDKDF (reference sequence). The CDR3 protein is CATRTGYQETQYF. In nucleotides, the CDR3 is TGTGCCACCAGAACAGGCTACCAAGAGACCCAGTACTTC.

The rearrangement links TRBV19 to TRBJ2-7, with a tentative D call TRBD1 (6 bases). The CDR3 consists of 14 residues. CDR1 and CDR2 from the germline V gene are LNHDA and SQIVND (reference sequence). The V and J ends lost 5 bases and 0 bases respectively, with 11 bases between them. The CDR3 DNA reads as TGTGCCAGTAGTCCCGACAGGAGCTCCTACGAGCAGTACTTC. This translates into CASSPDRSSYEQYF.

The chain combines TRBV5-1 with TRBJ2-3; D possibly corresponds to TRBD1 (6 bases). CDR3 length: 12 residues. Trimming took off 3 bases at V and 5 bases at J, with 7 bases between the two ends. Germline CDR1 is SGHRS and CDR2 is YFSETQ. CDR3 nucleotides: TGCGCCAGCAGCTACAGGGAAGATACGCAGTATTTT. Amino acid sequence: CASSYREDTQYF.

The chain recombines TRBV7-2 with TRBJ2-5; either TRBD1 or TRBD2 may supply D (6 bases each). The V end lost 5 bases, the J end lost 2 bases, and 15 bases lay between the germline ends. This CDR3 has 15 amino acids. Germline values: CDR1 SGHTA, CDR2 FQGNSA. The CDR3 bases are TGTGCCAGCAGCCCGAGGCAGGGGAGGCAAGAGACCCAGTACTTC. Amino acid sequence: CASSPRQGRQETQYF. Drawing the rest from reference TRBV7-2 and TRBJ2-5, the complete variable domain is GAGVSQSPSNKVTEKGKDVELRCDPISGHTALYWYRQSLGQGLEFLIYFQGNSAPDKSGLPSDRFSAERTGGSVSTLTIQRTQQEDSAVYLCASSPRQGRQETQYFGPGTRLLVL.

The chain recombines TRBV10-2 with TRBJ1-3; D is undetermined. V gave up 0 bases and J gave up 7 bases, with 7 bases separating them. This CDR3 comprises 13 residues. CDR1 and CDR2 (germline): WSHSY, SAAADI. CDR3 coding DNA: TGCGCCAGCAGTGAGTCTAGAGGCAACACCATATATTTT. Amino acids: CASSESRGNTIYF.

The V call is TRBV19, the J call TRBJ2-7, with D perhaps given as TRBD1 or TRBD2 (5 bases each). CDR3 size: 14 residues. V lost 3 bases and J 3 bases, leaving 12 bases between the germline ends. CDR1 LNHDA and CDR2 SQIVND come from the germline V gene (reference sequence). CDR3: CASSIRGWGYEQYF. The CDR3 DNA reads as TGTGCCAGTAGTATCCGGGGCTGGGGCTACGAGCAGTACTTC.

This clone was picked up one time. The gene calls are TRBV4-3 and TRBJ2-5; 10 bases align to TRBD2. V shed 3 bases and J 2 bases; nucleotides not matched to a gene: 9. Germline assignment: CDR1 LGHNA and CDR2 YSLEER. This CDR3 has 17 residues. CDR3 residues: CASSHGPSGREQETQYF. The CDR3 region has the DNA TGCGCCAGCAGCCACGGCCCTAGCGGGAGAGAACAAGAGACCCAGTACTTC.

V is TRBV28 and J is TRBJ2-7; D is uncertain. Germline CDR1 reads MDHEN; CDR2 reads SYDVKM. The CDR3 extends over 11 amino acids. Trimming shortened V by 4 bases and J by 7 bases, and 8 bases separated the two germline ends. CDR3 residues: CASSSYLEQYF. The CDR3 nucleotides are TGTGCCAGCAGTTCCTATTTGGAGCAGTACTTC.

The rearrangement uses TRBV2 and TRBJ2-5; D not resolved. CDR3 length: 11 amino acids. Germline CDR1 SNHLY, CDR2 FYNNEI. Trimming shortened V by 4 bases and J by 5 bases, and 5 bases separated the two germline ends. CDR3 DNA: TGTGCCAGCAGTGTCGAGGAGACCCAGTACTTC. This translates into CASSVEETQYF.

This clone appeared a few times. This chain links TRBV5-4 with TRBJ1-2; no definite D call. CDR1 and CDR2 (germline): SGHNT, YYREEE (reference sequence). The CDR3 is 14 amino acids. Between the trimmed V and J ends, which lost 0 bases and 2 bases, there was a span of 8 bases. The CDR3 reads CASSLVSQNYGYTF. The CDR3 DNA sequence: TGTGCCAGCAGCTTGGTATCACAGAACTATGGCTACACCTTC.

This clone was detected ten times or more. This chain uses TRBV10-3 with TRBJ1-4, with TRBD1 matching 7 bases. V gave up 0 bases and J gave up 8 bases; unmatched junction bases: 6. Germline V gene lookup returns CDR1 ENHRY and CDR2 SYGVKD. This CDR3 spans 15 amino acids. In DNA, the CDR3 is TGTGCCATCAGTGAGTCGGTAGGGGGCGCGGAAAAACTGTTTTTT. Protein: CAISESVGGAEKLFF.

The V call is TRBV3-1 (or the pseudogene TRBV3-2), the J call TRBJ2-5, with unresolved D. This CDR3 comprises 13 residues. CDR1 is LGHDT and CDR2 is YNNKEL in the germline V gene (reference sequence). V lost 3 bases to trimming and J lost 0 bases, with 5 bases between them. In DNA form, the CDR3 reads TGTGCCAGCAGCCAGGACCACCAAGAGACCCAGTACTTC. This codes for CASSQDHQETQYF.

This chain uses TRBV4-3 with TRBJ1-2; D ambiguous. Trimming shortened V by 0 bases and J by 1 base, and 9 bases separated the two germline ends. The CDR3 sequence is 15 residues long. The V gene's germline CDR1 is LGHNA and CDR2 YSLEER. This CDR3 is CASSQDWDDNYGYTF. CDR3 sequence (DNA): TGCGCCAGCAGCCAAGATTGGGATGATAACTATGGCTACACCTTC.

The genes are TRBV18 and TRBJ1-5; no clear D. V was cut by 6 bases and J by 11 bases, with 17 bases left in between. Germline loops: CDR1 KGHSH, CDR2 LQKENI. The CDR3 runs to 13 residues. CDR3 in DNA: TGTGCCAGCTCGTCGACTCTCCTTCAAGCCCAGCATTTT. Its protein product is CASSSTLLQAQHF.

This clone was observed once. CDR3 protein: CATSDSRQGRGKLFF. The CDR3 DNA reads TGTGCCACCAGTGATTCCAGACAGGGGAGAGGAAAACTGTTTTTT. The rearrangement uses TRBV24-1 and TRBJ1-4, with 8 bases that match TRBD1. V trimming: 2 bases; J trimming: 10 bases; junction bases outside the gene matches: 8. Germline V CDR1 and CDR2: KGHDR, SFDVKD. The CDR3 spans 15 residues.

The chain recombines TRBV9 with TRBJ1-5; 8 nucleotides align to TRBD1. V lost 4 bases, J lost 3 bases, and 9 bases stayed unmatched. Per the germline V gene, CDR1 is SGDLS and CDR2 is YYNGEE. The CDR3 consists of 16 residues. This chain's CDR3 is CASSRDQGADNQPQHF. Here the CDR3 DNA reads TGTGCCAGCAGCCGTGACCAGGGGGCGGACAATCAGCCCCAGCATTTT.

This clone has a single count. The gene calls are TRBV2 and TRBJ2-3; TRBD2 agrees at 13 bases. Germline V gives CDR1 SNHLY, CDR2 FYNNEI. The CDR3 length is 14 residues. V trimming: 8 bases; J trimming: 4 bases; junction bases outside the gene matches: 3. DNA of the CDR3: TGTGCCAGCTCCGGACTAGCGGGAGCAGATACGCAGTATTTT. Its protein product is CASSGLAGADTQYF. The variable domain in full, with the rest retrieved from reference TRBV2 and TRBJ2-3, is EPEVTQTPSHQVTQMGQEVILRCVPISNHLYFYWYRQILGQKVEFLVSFYNNEISEKSEIFDDQFSVERPDGSNFTLKIRSTKLEDSAMYFCASSGLAGADTQYFGPGTRLTVL.

J is TRBJ2-3 and V is TRBV20-1; 7 positions agree with TRBD2. Germline lookup yields CDR1 DFQATT and CDR2 SNEGSKA (reference sequence). With 3 bases clipped from V and 5 bases from J, the junction kept 8 bases outside the gene matches. This CDR3 spans 14 amino acids. For the CDR3, the DNA is TGCAGTGCTAGTTCGCCGACTAGCCAAGATACGCAGTATTTT. Translation: CSASSPTSQDTQYF.

This chain links TRBV4-1 with TRBJ1-4; no firm D call. The germline gives CDR1 MGHRA, CDR2 YSYEKL. The V gene lost 3 bases and the J gene lost 7 bases, with 15 bases spanning the gap. The CDR3 totals 15 residues. As DNA, the CDR3 is TGCGCCAGCAGCCAGAGAGACGACGGCGGTGAAAAACTGTTTTTT. Translated: CASSQRDDGGEKLFF.

The chain recombines TRBV18 with TRBJ2-1; 9 bases fit TRBD2. CDR1 and CDR2 from the germline V gene are KGHSH and LQKENI. The CDR3 has 15 residues. V was clipped by 6 bases and J by 4 bases; unmatched bases: 7. As DNA, the CDR3 is TGTGCCAGCTCGCCGGGACTAGCCCCATACAATGAGCAGTTCTTC. It translates to CASSPGLAPYNEQFF.